These T cell receptor beta chains were read from a single sample in a study of TIL therapy for anti-PD-1-resistant metastatic lung cancer. Sequenced by immunoSEQ multiplex PCR; TCRdb stores in-frame clones only, minus some. Here the sample spans tens of thousands of clones, around 64% being singletons. Sequenced here: tumor tissue, sampled at baseline. The receptors come from a person between 25 and 80 years old with non-small cell lung cancer. The CDR3 runs from the conserved cysteine through the conserved F or W. A D gene is named only where the DNA matches it firmly. Clone size is shown for a subset of rows, as once, few, many or a class of expanded clone.

v_call	clone_size	d_call	j_call	cdr3_nt	cdr3_aa
TRBV5-1	-	TRBD1	TRBJ2-7	TGCGCCAGCAGCTTGGACAGGGGGCATGACGAGCAGTACTTC	CASSLDRGHDEQYF
TRBV6-4	-	TRBD1	TRBJ2-2	TGTGCCAGCAGTGACTCCTCAGGGGGCCCGGGAGACACCGGGGAGCTGTTTTTT	CASSDSSGGPGDTGELFF
TRBV20-1	-	-	TRBJ2-5	TGCAGTGCTAGGACGGGAGAGACCCAGTACTTC	CSARTGETQYF
TRBV28	few	TRBD2	TRBJ2-7	TGTGCCAGCAGTGCCTCTAGCGGGAGAGGCTACGAGCAGTACTTC	CASSASSGRGYEQYF
TRBV13	-	-	TRBJ2-3	TGTGCCAGCAGCTTAATACAGGGCCCAGATACGCAGTATTTT	CASSLIQGPDTQYF
TRBV9	few	-	TRBJ1-5	TGTGCCAGCAGCGTCGGGAGAGGGGGAAATCAGCCCCAGCATTTT	CASSVGRGGNQPQHF
TRBV19	few	TRBD2	TRBJ2-7	TGTGCCAGTAGCCTAGCTAGCGGAAGCTCCTACGAGCAGTACTTC	CASSLASGSSYEQYF
TRBV27	-	TRBD2	TRBJ2-7	TGTGCCAGCAGTATGGTTCGAGCGGGGGGGCGGGAGCAGTACTTC	CASSMVRAGGREQYF
TRBV6-4	few	-	TRBJ1-1	TGTGCCAGCAGCGACTACCCAGGGGCTGAAGCTTTCTTT	CASSDYPGAEAFF
TRBV7-2	-	-	TRBJ2-7	TGTGCCAGCAGCCCTCCGGCAGCCGAGGCGGGCTCCTACGAGCAGTACTTC	CASSPPAAEAGSYEQYF
TRBV30	-	-	TRBJ1-6	TGTGCCTGGAGCAATCAGCCTAATTCACCCCTCCACTTT	CAWSNQPNSPLHF
TRBV6-1	-	-	TRBJ2-7	TGTGCCAGCAGTGTAGAAACCTGGGCCGAGCAGTACTTC	CASSVETWAEQYF
TRBV4-2	few	-	TRBJ2-7	TGTGCCAGCAGCCAAGATACCGCCTCCTACGAGCAGTACTTC	CASSQDTASYEQYF
TRBV18	-	-	TRBJ1-4	TGTGCCAGCTCCGGACTGAACCCTGCTATTAATGAAAAACTGTTTTTT	CASSGLNPAINEKLFF
TRBV5-1	-	-	TRBJ1-1	TGCGCCAGCAGGGAACAGGGAGAGAACACTGAAGCTTTCTTT	CASREQGENTEAFF
TRBV4-1	few	-	TRBJ2-7	TGCGCCAGCAGCCAACCTTTTTTCTACGAGCAGTACTTC	CASSQPFFYEQYF
TRBV21-1	-	-	TRBJ1-5	TGTGCCAGCAGGAGTCGCCAGCCCCAGCATTTT	CASRSRQPQHF
TRBV6-5	few	-	TRBJ1-5	TGTGCCAGCAGGGGGACTGGGGGACGGCCCCAGCATTTT	CASRGTGGRPQHF
TRBV4-1	-	-	TRBJ1-1	TGCGCCAGCAGCCAAGTTACAGGGATAAACACTGAAGCTTTCTTT	CASSQVTGINTEAFF
TRBV30	-	TRBD2	TRBJ2-5	TGTGCCTGGAGTGGCGGGGGGGTGGAGACCCAGTACTTC	CAWSGGGVETQYF
TRBV27	-	-	TRBJ1-2	TGTGCCAGCAGTTTAGGTGGGCCCTATGGCTACACCTTC	CASSLGGPYGYTF